A selection of T cell receptor beta chains follows, all from one sample in a study of cytomegalovirus exposure and HLA in healthy donors. Clones were read by immunoSEQ multiplex PCR, and TCRdb kept only the in-frame ones, dropping some. The sample yields 65,000 to 75,000 clones, approximately 95% seen once. Sequenced sample: PBMCs. These receptors were collected from a man aged 18-30 years in good health and CMV-seropositive. The CDR3 runs from the conserved cysteine through the conserved F or W. Fields, in order: J gene, V gene, D gene, clone size, CDR3 DNA, CDR3 protein. A D gene is named only where the DNA matches it firmly. For some rows the clone size is stated as once, few or many, or as a class when expanded; others skip it.

J: TRBJ2-5; V: TRBV18; D: .; size: .; DNA: TGTGCCAGCTCAACCAGTTTTGGAGAGACCCAGTACTTC; CDR3: CASSTSFGETQYF
J: TRBJ1-3; V: TRBV18; D: TRBD1; size: .; DNA: TGTGCCAGCTCACCTACGGGACAGGGTTCGAACACCATATATTTT; CDR3: CASSPTGQGSNTIYF
J: TRBJ2-1; V: TRBV9; D: TRBD2; size: medium-sized; DNA: TGTGCCAGCAGCCCGACTAGCGGGGGAAACAATGAGCAGTTCTTC; CDR3: CASSPTSGGNNEQFF
J: TRBJ2-1; V: TRBV29-1; D: .; size: .; DNA: TGCAGCGTTGAAGGGACGACCCAGGTAGAGAGGGTCTTC; CDR3: CSVEGTTQVERVF
J: TRBJ2-3; V: TRBV7-2; D: .; size: .; DNA: TGTGCCAGCAGCTTAGGGAGAGGAGATACGCAGTATTTT; CDR3: CASSLGRGDTQYF
J: TRBJ2-3; V: TRBV28; D: .; size: .; DNA: TGTGCCAGCAGTTTCCCCGCCACATCGGGGAGCGGAGAGGCAGATACGCAGTATTTT; CDR3: CASSFPATSGSGEADTQYF
J: TRBJ2-1; V: TRBV11-3; D: TRBD1; size: .; DNA: TGTGCCAGCAGCCTCAGGACAGGCTCCTACAATGAGCAGTTCTTC; CDR3: CASSLRTGSYNEQFF
J: TRBJ1-1; V: TRBV7-9; D: TRBD1; size: .; DNA: TGTGCCAGCAGCAACAGGGGGACTGAAGCTTTCTTT; CDR3: CASSNRGTEAFF
J: TRBJ2-2; V: TRBV27; D: .; size: .; DNA: TGTGCCAGCAGTTTCGCCCTAAACACCGGGGAGCTGTTTTTT; CDR3: CASSFALNTGELFF
J: TRBJ2-7; V: TRBV19; D: TRBD1; size: .; DNA: TGTGCCAGTTCTGGAGGGGGGACAGGAGCCTACGAGCAGTACTTC; CDR3: CASSGGGTGAYEQYF
J: TRBJ1-5; V: TRBV2; D: .; size: .; DNA: TGTGCCAGCAGTGAGAGGACAGTGGGCAATCAGCCCCAGCATTTT; CDR3: CASSERTVGNQPQHF
J: TRBJ2-2; V: TRBV4-1; D: TRBD1; size: .; DNA: TGCGCCAGCAGCCATGCCGGGACAGGGGCCGGAATTAACACCGGGGAGCTGTTTTTT; CDR3: CASSHAGTGAGINTGELFF
J: TRBJ2-7; V: TRBV5-4; D: TRBD1; size: .; DNA: TGTGCCACCACCTCCGGGACAGGGATATACGAGCAGTACTTC; CDR3: CATTSGTGIYEQYF
J: TRBJ1-2; V: TRBV4-1; D: TRBD1; size: .; DNA: TGCGCCAGCAGCCAAGATGGACAGGGTACCATTAGGGGCTACACCTTC; CDR3: CASSQDGQGTIRGYTF
J: TRBJ2-1; V: TRBV19; D: .; size: .; DNA: TGTGCCAGTAGTATAGGCCGCCACAACAATGAGCAGTTCTTC; CDR3: CASSIGRHNNEQFF
J: TRBJ2-7; V: TRBV7-6; D: .; size: once; DNA: TGTGCCAGCAGCTTGACTACGCACGAGCAGTACTTC; CDR3: CASSLTTHEQYF
J: TRBJ1-4; V: TRBV7-8; D: .; size: .; DNA: TGTGCCAGCAGCTTCGGGACCCGACAGGAACTGTTTTTT; CDR3: CASSFGTRQELFF
J: TRBJ2-7; V: TRBV19; D: TRBD1; size: .; DNA: TGTGCCAGTAGTCCTCGTCCCGGGACAGGGGCCAGCTCCTACGAGCAGTACTTC; CDR3: CASSPRPGTGASSYEQYF
J: TRBJ2-7; V: TRBV5-1; D: .; size: .; DNA: TGCGCCAGCAGCTCACAGGGTGGTTCCTACGAGCAGTACTTC; CDR3: CASSSQGGSYEQYF
J: TRBJ2-5; V: TRBV6-1; D: .; size: few; DNA: TGTGCCAGCAGTGAAGACCAGGACAGCCCGGCGGAGACCCAGTACTTC; CDR3: CASSEDQDSPAETQYF
J: TRBJ2-3; V: TRBV28; D: .; size: .; DNA: TGTGCCAGCAGTCCCGGGGACACCTCAGATACGCAGTATTTT; CDR3: CASSPGDTSDTQYF
J: TRBJ2-7; V: TRBV19; D: TRBD2; size: .; DNA: TGTGCCAGTAGTATACTGGCGGGCGGGAGCTACGAGCAGTACTTC; CDR3: CASSILAGGSYEQYF
J: TRBJ2-6; V: TRBV27; D: .; size: .; DNA: TGTGCCAGCAGTCCCCGGACAGCTGGGGCCAACGTCCTGACTTTC; CDR3: CASSPRTAGANVLTF
J: TRBJ2-3; V: TRBV6-5; D: .; size: .; DNA: TGTGCCAGCGCTTCCCTGGGGGGAAGCCCAGATACGCAGTATTTT; CDR3: CASASLGGSPDTQYF
J: TRBJ2-7; V: TRBV5-1; D: TRBD1; size: .; DNA: TGCGCCAGCAGCTTGCAGGACAGGGTCGACGAGCAGTACTTC; CDR3: CASSLQDRVDEQYF
J: TRBJ1-1; V: TRBV28; D: .; size: .; DNA: TGTGCCAGCAGTCCCACCGGGACAAATTCGGCTTTCTTT; CDR3: CASSPTGTNSAFF
J: TRBJ1-1; V: TRBV19; D: TRBD1; size: .; DNA: TGTGCCAGTACCCCCCGGACAGGGGGAACTGAAGCTTTCTTT; CDR3: CASTPRTGGTEAFF
J: TRBJ2-5; V: TRBV30; D: TRBD1; size: .; DNA: TGTGCCTGGAGCCCCGACAGACAGGGGAGAGAGACCCAGTACTTC; CDR3: CAWSPDRQGRETQYF
J: TRBJ2-1; V: TRBV6-4; D: TRBD2; size: .; DNA: TGTGCCAGCAGCCGACTAGCGGGAGGGACTGAGCAGTTCTTC; CDR3: CASSRLAGGTEQFF
J: TRBJ1-5; V: TRBV6-1; D: TRBD1; size: few; DNA: TGTGCCAGCAGTGATCTGACAGGGGCTGGGGGCAATCAGCCCCAGCATTTT; CDR3: CASSDLTGAGGNQPQHF
J: TRBJ2-3; V: TRBV4-1; D: .; size: .; DNA: TGCGCCAGCAGCCAAGACCCCGTTAGAGATACGCAGTATTTT; CDR3: CASSQDPVRDTQYF
J: TRBJ2-2; V: TRBV19; D: TRBD2; size: once; DNA: TGTGCCAGTAGTATTACCGGGAGGGTGGAAACCGGGGAGCTGTTTTTT; CDR3: CASSITGRVETGELFF
J: TRBJ2-3; V: TRBV5-1; D: TRBD2; size: .; DNA: TGCGCCAGCAGCTTGGGGACTAGCGCCAGCTCGGATACGCAGTATTTT; CDR3: CASSLGTSASSDTQYF
J: TRBJ2-7; V: TRBV19; D: TRBD1; size: .; DNA: TGTGCCAGTAGCTCTTCAGGGGGCCAGGACGAGCAGTACTTC; CDR3: CASSSSGGQDEQYF
J: TRBJ2-3; V: TRBV7-8; D: .; size: .; DNA: TGTGCCAGCAGCTTAGAGGGCGGGCGACATTTCACAGATACGCAGTATTTT; CDR3: CASSLEGGRHFTDTQYF
J: TRBJ1-2; V: TRBV19; D: .; size: .; DNA: TGTGCCAGTAGTATCAAGACGACACATGGCTACACCTTC; CDR3: CASSIKTTHGYTF
J: TRBJ2-7; V: TRBV5-1; D: .; size: .; DNA: TGCGCCAGCAGCTTGGCTAGTCCGGCACCATCCTACGAGCAGTACTTC; CDR3: CASSLASPAPSYEQYF
J: TRBJ2-7; V: TRBV9; D: TRBD2; size: .; DNA: TGTGCCAGCATCCCCGGGAGGTATTACGAGCAGTACTTC; CDR3: CASIPGRYYEQYF
J: TRBJ1-1; V: TRBV9; D: .; size: .; DNA: TGTGCCAGCAGCGCCCCATCGAGTTGGGACAAGAACACTGAAGCTTTCTTT; CDR3: CASSAPSSWDKNTEAFF
J: TRBJ1-1; V: TRBV23-1; D: .; size: .; DNA: TGCGCCAGCAGTCAATCACCAGGCTGGGGGCTGGGAGCTTTCTTT; CDR3: CASSQSPGWGLGAFF